This TCR beta chain emerged from a study of beta chain features in type 1 diabetes. Study-wide results and caveats: Whether TCRB rearrangement is influenced by HLA type went unresolved here. Shorter TCRB CDR3s, moderately but significantly so, marked every one of the four CD4+ subsets in Type 1 diabetes patients.

V was shortened by 5 bases and J by 1 base, with 9 bases between the two germline ends. This CDR3 contains 15 residues. Germline-derived CDR1 and CDR2 are MDHEN and SYDVKM. This clone turned up a few times. As yet, its antigen is unknown. Different DNA sequences within this sample yield the same CDR3. What was sequenced were expressed TCRB transcripts, since all of the isolated RNA had been reverse transcribed. Libraries were prepared by immunoSEQ multiplex PCR; TCRdb keeps only in-frame clonotypes and omits some of them. The sample includes 620,000 or so clones, around 16% seen only once; the top ten take under 0.095%.

Input material: naive CD4+ T cells from blood. The genes are TRBV28 and TRBJ2-6; possibly TRBD1 for D (5 bases). The receptor was derived from a young man in good health. The CDR3 loop is CASSPPGSGANVLTF. CDR3 sequence (DNA): TGTGCCAGCAGTCCCCCAGGGTCTGGGGCCAACGTCCTGACTTTC.